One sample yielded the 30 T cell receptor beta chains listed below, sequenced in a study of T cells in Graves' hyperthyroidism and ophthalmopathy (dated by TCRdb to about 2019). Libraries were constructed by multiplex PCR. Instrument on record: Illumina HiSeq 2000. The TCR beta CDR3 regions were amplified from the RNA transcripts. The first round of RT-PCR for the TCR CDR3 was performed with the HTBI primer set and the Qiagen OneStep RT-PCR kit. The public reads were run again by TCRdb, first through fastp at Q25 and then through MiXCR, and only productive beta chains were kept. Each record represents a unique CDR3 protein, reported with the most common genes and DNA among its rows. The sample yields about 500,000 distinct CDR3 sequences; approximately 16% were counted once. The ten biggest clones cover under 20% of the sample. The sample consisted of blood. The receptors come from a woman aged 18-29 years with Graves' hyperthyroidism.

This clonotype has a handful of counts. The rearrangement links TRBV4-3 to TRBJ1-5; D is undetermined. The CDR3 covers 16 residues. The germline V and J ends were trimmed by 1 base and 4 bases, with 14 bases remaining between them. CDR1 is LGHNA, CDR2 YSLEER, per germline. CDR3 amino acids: CASSQGIGRGNQPQHF. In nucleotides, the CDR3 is TGCGCCAGCAGCCAAGGTATCGGGAGAGGTAATCAGCCCCAGCATTTT.

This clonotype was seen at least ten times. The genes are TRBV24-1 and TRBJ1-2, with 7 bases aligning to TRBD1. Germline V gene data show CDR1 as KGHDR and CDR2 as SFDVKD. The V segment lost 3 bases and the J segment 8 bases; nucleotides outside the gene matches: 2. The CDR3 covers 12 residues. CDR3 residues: CATSDPTGGYTF. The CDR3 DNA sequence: TGTGCCACCAGTGATCCGACAGGGGGCTACACCTTC.

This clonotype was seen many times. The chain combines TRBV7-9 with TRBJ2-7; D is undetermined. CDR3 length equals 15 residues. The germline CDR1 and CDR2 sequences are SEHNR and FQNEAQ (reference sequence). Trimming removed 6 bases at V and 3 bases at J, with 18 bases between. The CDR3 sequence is CASSSTLPGHYEQYF. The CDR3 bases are TGTGCCAGCAGTTCCACCCTGCCCGGCCACTACGAGCAGTACTTC.

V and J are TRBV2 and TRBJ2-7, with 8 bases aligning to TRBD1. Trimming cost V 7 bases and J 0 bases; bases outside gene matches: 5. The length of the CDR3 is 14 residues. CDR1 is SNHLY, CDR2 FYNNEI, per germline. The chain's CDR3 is CASKGGQASYEQYF. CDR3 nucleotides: TGTGCCAGCAAAGGGGGACAGGCCTCCTACGAGCAGTACTTC.

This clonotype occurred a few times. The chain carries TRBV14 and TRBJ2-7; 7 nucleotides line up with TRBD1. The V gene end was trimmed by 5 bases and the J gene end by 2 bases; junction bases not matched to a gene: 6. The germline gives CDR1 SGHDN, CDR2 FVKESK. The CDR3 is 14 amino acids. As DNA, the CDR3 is TGTGCCAGCAGCTTACAGGGGAAGACCTACGAGCAGTACTTC. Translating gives CASSLQGKTYEQYF.

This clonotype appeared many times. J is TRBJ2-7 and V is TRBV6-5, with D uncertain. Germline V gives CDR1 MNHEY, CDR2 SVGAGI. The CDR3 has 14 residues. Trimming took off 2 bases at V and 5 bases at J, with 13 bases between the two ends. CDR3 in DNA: TGTGCCAGCAGTTACGGTGGGGTATTGAACGAGCAGTACTTC. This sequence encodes CASSYGGVLNEQYF.

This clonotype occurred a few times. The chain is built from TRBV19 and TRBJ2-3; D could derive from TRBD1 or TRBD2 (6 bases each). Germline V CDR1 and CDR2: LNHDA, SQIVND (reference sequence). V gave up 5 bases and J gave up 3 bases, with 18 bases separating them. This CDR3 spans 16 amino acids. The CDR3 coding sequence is TGTGCCAGTAGTGCCCAGCGTGGGGGGCGAACAGATACGCAGTATTTT. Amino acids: CASSAQRGGRTDTQYF.

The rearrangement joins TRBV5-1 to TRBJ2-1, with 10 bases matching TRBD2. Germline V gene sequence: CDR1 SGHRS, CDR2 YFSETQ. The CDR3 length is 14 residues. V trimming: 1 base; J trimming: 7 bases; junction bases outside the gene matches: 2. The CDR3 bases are TGCGCCAGCAGCTTGCAACTAGCGGGAAATGAGCAGTTCTTC. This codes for CASSLQLAGNEQFF.

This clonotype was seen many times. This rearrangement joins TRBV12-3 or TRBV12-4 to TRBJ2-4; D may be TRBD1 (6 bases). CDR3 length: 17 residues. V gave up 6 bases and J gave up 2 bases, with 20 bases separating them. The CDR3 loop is CASRDTGRGIPKNIQYF. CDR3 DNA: TGTGCCAGCAGAGATACAGGGAGAGGTATACCCAAAAACATTCAGTACTTC.

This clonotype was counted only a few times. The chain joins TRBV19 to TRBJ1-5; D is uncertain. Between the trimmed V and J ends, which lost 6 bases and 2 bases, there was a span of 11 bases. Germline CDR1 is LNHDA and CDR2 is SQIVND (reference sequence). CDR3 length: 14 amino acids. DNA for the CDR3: TGTGCCAGTAGAAAAAAAGGTGGCAATCAGCCCCAGCATTTT. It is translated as CASRKKGGNQPQHF.

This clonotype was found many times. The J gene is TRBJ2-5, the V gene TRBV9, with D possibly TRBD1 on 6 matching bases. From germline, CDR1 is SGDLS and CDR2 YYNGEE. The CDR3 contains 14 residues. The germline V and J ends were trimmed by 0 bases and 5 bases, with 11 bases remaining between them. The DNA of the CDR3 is TGTGCCAGCAGCGTAGCTGGGGGCGGGGAGACCCAGTACTTC. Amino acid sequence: CASSVAGGGETQYF.

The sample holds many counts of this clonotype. The CDR3 nucleotides read TGCAGTGCTAGATCATTAAGAGGCGGGAGGGCCTACAATGAGCAGTTCTTC. It yields the protein CSARSLRGGRAYNEQFF. The V call is TRBV20-1, the J call TRBJ2-1; 9 positions agree with TRBD2. The CDR3 totals 17 residues. V was pared by 2 bases and J by 2 bases, with 10 bases of the junction left unmatched. The germline CDR1 and CDR2 sequences are DFQATT and SNEGSKA (reference sequence).

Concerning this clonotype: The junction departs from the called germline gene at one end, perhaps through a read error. The CDR3 nucleotides read TGTGCCAGCAGCTCCGGGACAGGGAAATACGAGCCGTACTTC. Protein: CASSSGTGKYEPYF. This sequence joins TRBV13 and TRBJ2-7, with TRBD1 matching 9 bases. CDR3 length equals 14 residues. Germline loops: CDR1 PRHDT, CDR2 FYEKMQ (reference sequence).

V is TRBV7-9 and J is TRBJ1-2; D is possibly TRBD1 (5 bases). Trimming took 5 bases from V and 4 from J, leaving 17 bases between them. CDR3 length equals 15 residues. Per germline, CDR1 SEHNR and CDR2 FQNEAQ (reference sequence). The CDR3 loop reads CASSPGRGSGYGYTF. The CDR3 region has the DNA TGTGCCAGCAGCCCGGGAAGGGGAAGTGGCTATGGCTACACCTTC.

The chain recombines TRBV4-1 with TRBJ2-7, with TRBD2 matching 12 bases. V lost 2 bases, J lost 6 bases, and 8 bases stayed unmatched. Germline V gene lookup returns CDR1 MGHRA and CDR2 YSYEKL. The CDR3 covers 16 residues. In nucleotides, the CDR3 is TGCGCCAGCAGCCAACTAACGATGGGACTAGCGGGCGAGCAGTACTTC. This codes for CASSQLTMGLAGEQYF.

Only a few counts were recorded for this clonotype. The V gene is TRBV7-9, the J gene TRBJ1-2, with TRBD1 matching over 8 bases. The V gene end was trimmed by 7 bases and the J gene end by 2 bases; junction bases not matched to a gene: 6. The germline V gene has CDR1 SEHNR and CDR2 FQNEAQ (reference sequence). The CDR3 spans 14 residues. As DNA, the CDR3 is TGTGCCAGCACCCCGACAGGGGACAACTATGGCTACACCTTC. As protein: CASTPTGDNYGYTF.

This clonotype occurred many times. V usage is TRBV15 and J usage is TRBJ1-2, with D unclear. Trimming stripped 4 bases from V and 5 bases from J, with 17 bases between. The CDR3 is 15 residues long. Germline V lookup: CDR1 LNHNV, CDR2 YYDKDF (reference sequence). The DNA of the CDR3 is TGTGCCACCAGCAAAGGTTCGGCAGGATGGTATGGCTACACCTTC. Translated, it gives CATSKGSAGWYGYTF.

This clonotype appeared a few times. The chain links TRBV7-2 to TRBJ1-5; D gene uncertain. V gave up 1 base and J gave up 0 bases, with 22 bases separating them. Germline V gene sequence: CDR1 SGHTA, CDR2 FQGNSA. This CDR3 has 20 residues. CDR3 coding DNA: TGTGCCAGCAGCTTAGTGAGGAGGTCGCGGACGCTCTATAGCAATCAGCCCCAGCATTTT. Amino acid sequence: CASSLVRRSRTLYSNQPQHF.

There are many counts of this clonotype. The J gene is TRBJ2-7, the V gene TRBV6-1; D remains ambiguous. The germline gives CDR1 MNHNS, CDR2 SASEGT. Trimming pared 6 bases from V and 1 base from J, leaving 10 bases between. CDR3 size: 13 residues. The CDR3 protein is CASRIGGSYEQYF. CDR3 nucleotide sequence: TGTGCCAGCAGGATAGGCGGATCCTACGAGCAGTACTTC.

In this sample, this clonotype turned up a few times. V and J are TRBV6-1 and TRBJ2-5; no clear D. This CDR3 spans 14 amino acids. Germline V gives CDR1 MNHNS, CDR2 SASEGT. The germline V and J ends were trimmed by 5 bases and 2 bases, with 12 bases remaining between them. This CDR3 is CASSSRHRQETQYF. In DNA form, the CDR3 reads TGTGCCAGCAGTTCCAGACACCGGCAAGAGACCCAGTACTTC.

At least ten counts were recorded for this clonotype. CDR3 in amino acids: CASSLLQGGQETQYF. The CDR3 region has the DNA TGTGCCAGCAGTTTATTACAAGGAGGGCAAGAGACCCAGTACTTC. The chain joins TRBV28 to TRBJ2-5; tentatively, D is TRBD2 (6 bases). Per the germline V gene, CDR1 is MDHEN and CDR2 is SYDVKM. The CDR3 is made up of 15 amino acids. Between the trimmed V and J ends, which lost 1 base and 2 bases, there was a span of 11 bases.

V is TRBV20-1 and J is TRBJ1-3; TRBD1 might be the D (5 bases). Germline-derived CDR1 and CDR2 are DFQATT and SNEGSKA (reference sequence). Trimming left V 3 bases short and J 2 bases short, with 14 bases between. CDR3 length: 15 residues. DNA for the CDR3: TGCAGTGCTAGCTCCCCAGGGCGGGCTGGAAACACCATATATTTT. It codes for CSASSPGRAGNTIYF.

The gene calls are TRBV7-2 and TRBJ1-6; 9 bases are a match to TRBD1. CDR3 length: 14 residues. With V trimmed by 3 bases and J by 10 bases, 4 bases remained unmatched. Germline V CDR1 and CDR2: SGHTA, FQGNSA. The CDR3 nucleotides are TGTGCCAGCAGCTTGGGACAGGGTTTGTCACCCCTCCACTTT. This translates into CASSLGQGLSPLHF. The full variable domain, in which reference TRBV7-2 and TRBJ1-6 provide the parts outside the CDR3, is GAGVSQSPSNKVTEKGKDVELRCDPISGHTALYWYRQSLGQGLEFLIYFQGNSAPDKSGLPSDRFSAERTGGSVSTLTIQRTQQEDSAVYLCASSLGQGLSPLHFGNGTRLTVT.

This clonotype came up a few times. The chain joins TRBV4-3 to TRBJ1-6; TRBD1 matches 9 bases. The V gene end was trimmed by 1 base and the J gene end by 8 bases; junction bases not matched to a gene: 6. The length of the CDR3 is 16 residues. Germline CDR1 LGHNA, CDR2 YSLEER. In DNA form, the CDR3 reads TGCGCCAGCAGCCAAGTACAAGGACAGGGGTATTCACCCCTCCACTTT. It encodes CASSQVQGQGYSPLHF.

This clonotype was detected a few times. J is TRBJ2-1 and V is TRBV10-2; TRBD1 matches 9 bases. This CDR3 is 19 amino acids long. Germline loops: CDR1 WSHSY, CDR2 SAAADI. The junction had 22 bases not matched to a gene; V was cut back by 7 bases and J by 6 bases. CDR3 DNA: TGCGCCAGCAAAATGCTCTGGGACAGGGTGGAGGCCCACAGCAATGAGCAGTTCTTC. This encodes CASKMLWDRVEAHSNEQFF.

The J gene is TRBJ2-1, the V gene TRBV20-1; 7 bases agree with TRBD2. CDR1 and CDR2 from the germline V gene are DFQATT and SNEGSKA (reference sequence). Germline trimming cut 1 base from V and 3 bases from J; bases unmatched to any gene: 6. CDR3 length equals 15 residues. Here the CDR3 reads CSARVGGGFYNEQFF. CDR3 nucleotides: TGCAGTGCTAGAGTTGGGGGGGGTTTCTACAATGAGCAGTTCTTC.

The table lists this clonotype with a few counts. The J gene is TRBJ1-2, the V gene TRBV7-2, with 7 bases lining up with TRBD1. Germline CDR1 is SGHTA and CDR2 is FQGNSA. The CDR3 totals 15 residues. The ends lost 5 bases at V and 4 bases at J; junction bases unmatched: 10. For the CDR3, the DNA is TGTGCCAGCAGCGCCCAACGGGACAGCCCCTATGGCTACACCTTC. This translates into CASSAQRDSPYGYTF.

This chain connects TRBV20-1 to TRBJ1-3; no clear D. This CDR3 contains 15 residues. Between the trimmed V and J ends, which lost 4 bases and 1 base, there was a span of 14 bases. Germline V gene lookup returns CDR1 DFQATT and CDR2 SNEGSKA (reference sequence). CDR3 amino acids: CSANTGMGSGNTIYF. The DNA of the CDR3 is TGCAGTGCTAATACCGGTATGGGTTCTGGAAACACCATATATTTT.

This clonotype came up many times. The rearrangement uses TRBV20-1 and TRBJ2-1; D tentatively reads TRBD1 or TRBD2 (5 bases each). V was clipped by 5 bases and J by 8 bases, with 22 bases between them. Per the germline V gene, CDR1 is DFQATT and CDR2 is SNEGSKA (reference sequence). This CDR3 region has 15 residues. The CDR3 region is CSAPGRRGEGHEQFF. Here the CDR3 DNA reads TGCAGTGCTCCAGGTCGAAGGGGAGAGGGTCATGAGCAGTTCTTC.

The CDR3 protein is CASSLGRISSPQHF. In DNA, the CDR3 is TGTGCCAGCAGTTTGGGCCGGATAAGTTCGCCCCAGCATTTT. The chain links TRBV12-3 or TRBV12-4 to TRBJ1-5; D unclear. The V end was cut by 3 bases, the J end by 9 bases, with 15 bases between. CDR3 size: 14 residues.